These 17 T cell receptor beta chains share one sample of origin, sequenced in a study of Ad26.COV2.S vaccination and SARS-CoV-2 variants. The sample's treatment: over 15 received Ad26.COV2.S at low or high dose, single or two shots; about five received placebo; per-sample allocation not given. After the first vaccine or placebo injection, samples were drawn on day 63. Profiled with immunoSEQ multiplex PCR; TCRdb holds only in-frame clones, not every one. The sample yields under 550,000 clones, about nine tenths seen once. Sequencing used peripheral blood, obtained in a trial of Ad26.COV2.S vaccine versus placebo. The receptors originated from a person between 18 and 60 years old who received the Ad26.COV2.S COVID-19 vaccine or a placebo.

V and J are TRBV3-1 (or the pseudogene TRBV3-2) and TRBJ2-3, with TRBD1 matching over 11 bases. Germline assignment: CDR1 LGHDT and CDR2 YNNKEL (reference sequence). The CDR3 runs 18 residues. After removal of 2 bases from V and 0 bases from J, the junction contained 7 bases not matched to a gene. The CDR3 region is CASSQPRTGGPSTDTQYF. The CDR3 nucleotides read TGTGCCAGCAGCCAACCTCGGACAGGGGGCCCTAGCACAGATACGCAGTATTTT.

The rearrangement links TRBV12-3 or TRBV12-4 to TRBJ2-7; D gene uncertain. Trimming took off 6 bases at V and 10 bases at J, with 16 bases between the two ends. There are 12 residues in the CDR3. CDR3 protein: CASSPTPGQQYF. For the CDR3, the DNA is TGTGCCAGCAGCCCGACCCCGGGCCAACAGTACTTC.

Written as DNA, the CDR3 is TGTGCCAGTGGTGCAGCGGGAAGGTCGACCTACGAGCAGTACTTC. It is translated as CASGAAGRSTYEQYF. The chain joins TRBV19 to TRBJ2-7, with 7 bases matching TRBD2. Germline V gene lookup returns CDR1 LNHDA and CDR2 SQIVND (reference sequence). The CDR3 has 15 amino acids. V was clipped by 8 bases and J by 2 bases; unmatched bases: 12.

CDR3 loop: CASPISGGLNTEAFF. In DNA form, the CDR3 reads TGTGCCAGCCCCATCTCGGGGGGCTTAAACACTGAAGCTTTCTTT. V usage is TRBV6-9 and J usage is TRBJ1-1, with D maybe TRBD1 (6 bases). The CDR3 contains 15 residues. Germline CDR1 and CDR2: MNHGY and SVAAGI. Trimming pared 8 bases from V and 2 bases from J, leaving 18 bases between.

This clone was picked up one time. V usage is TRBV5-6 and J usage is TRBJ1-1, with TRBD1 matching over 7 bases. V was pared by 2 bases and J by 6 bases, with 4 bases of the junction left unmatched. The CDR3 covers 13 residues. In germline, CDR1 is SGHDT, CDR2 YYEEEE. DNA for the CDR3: TGTGCCAGCAGCTTTCAGGGGGTATCTGAAGCTTTCTTT. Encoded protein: CASSFQGVSEAFF.

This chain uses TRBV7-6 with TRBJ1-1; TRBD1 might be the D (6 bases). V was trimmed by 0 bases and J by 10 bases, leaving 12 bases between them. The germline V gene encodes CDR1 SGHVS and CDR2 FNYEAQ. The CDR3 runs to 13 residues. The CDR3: CASSLAGQSVAFF. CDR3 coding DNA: TGTGCCAGCAGCTTAGCTGGACAGTCAGTAGCTTTCTTT.

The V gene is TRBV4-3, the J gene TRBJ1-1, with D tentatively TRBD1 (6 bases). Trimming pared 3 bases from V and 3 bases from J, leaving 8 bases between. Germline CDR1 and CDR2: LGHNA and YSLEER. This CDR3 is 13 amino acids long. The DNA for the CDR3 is TGCGCCAGCAGCCATACAGGGTACACTGAAGCTTTCTTT. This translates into CASSHTGYTEAFF.

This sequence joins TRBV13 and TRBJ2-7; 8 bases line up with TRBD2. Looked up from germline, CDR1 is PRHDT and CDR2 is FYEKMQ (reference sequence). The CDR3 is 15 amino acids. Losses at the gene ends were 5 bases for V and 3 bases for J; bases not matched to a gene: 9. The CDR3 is CASSAHTSGSYEQYF. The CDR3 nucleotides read TGTGCCAGCAGCGCCCATACCAGCGGGAGCTACGAGCAGTACTTC.

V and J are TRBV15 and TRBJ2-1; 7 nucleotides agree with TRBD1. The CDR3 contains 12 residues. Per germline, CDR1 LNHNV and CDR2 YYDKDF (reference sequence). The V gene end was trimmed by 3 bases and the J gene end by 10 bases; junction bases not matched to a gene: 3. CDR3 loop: CATSRVDREQFF. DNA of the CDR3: TGTGCCACCAGCAGGGTGGACAGGGAGCAGTTCTTC.

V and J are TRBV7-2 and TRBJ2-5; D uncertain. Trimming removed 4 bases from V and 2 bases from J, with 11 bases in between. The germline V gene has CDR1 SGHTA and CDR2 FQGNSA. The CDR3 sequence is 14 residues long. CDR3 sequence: CASSSQPRQETQYF. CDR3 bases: TGTGCCAGCAGCTCACAACCACGGCAAGAGACCCAGTACTTC.

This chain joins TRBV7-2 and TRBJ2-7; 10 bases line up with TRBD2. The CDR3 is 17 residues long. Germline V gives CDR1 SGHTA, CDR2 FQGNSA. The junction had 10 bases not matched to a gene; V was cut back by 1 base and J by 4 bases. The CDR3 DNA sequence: TGTGCCAGCAGCTTAGGTCCACCGGGACTAGCGTCGTACGAGCAGTACTTC. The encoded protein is CASSLGPPGLASYEQYF.

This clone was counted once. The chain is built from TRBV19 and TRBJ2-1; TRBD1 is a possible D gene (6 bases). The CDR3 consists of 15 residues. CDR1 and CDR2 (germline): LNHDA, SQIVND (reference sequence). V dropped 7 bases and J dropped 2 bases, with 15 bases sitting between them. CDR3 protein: CASNSGAVAYNEQFF. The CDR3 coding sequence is TGTGCCAGTAATTCAGGGGCCGTGGCCTACAATGAGCAGTTCTTC.

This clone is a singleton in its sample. CDR3 bases: TGTGCCATCAGACCGGGAAACTCCTACGAGCAGTACTTC. It encodes CAIRPGNSYEQYF. This chain uses TRBV10-3 with TRBJ2-7, with D possibly matching TRBD2 (5 bases). V lost 6 bases and J lost 0, with 9 bases in between. CDR3 size: 13 residues. Germline-derived CDR1 and CDR2 are ENHRY and SYGVKD.

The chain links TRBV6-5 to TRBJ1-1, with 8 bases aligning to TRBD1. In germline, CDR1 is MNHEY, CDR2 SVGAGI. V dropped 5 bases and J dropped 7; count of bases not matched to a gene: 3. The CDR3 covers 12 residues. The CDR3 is CASSRQGLEAFF. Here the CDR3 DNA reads TGTGCCAGCAGTCGACAGGGGCTTGAAGCTTTCTTT.

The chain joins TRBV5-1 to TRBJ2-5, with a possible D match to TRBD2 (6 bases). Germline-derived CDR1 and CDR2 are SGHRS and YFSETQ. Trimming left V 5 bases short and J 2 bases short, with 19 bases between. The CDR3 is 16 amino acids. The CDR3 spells CASSFWGRTNQETQYF. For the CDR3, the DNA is TGCGCCAGCAGTTTTTGGGGGAGGACTAATCAAGAGACCCAGTACTTC.

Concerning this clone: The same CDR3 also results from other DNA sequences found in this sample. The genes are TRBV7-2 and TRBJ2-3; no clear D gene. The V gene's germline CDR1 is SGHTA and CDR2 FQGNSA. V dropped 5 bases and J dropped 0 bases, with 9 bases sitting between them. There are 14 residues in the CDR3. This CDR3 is CASSPGLSTDTQYF. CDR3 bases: TGTGCCAGCAGCCCCGGTCTCAGCACAGATACGCAGTATTTT. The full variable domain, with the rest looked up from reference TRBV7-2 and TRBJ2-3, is GAGVSQSPSNKVTEKGKDVELRCDPISGHTALYWYRQSLGQGLEFLIYFQGNSAPDKSGLPSDRFSAERTGGSVSTLTIQRTQQEDSAVYLCASSPGLSTDTQYFGPGTRLTVL.

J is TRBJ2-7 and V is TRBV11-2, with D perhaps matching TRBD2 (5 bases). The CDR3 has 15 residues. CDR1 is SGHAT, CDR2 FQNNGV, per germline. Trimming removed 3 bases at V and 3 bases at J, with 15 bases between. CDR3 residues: CASSLTWGADYEQYF. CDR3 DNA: TGTGCCAGCAGCTTGACGTGGGGAGCGGACTACGAGCAGTACTTC.